This T cell receptor (beta chain) was obtained from a study of blood T cell repertoires in COVID-19. The germline gives CDR1 SGHNT, CDR2 YYREEE (reference sequence). The CDR3 is 15 residues long. V lost 0 bases, J lost 9 bases, and 13 bases lay in between. The assay was immunoSEQ multiplex PCR, and TCRdb's table has in-frame clones only and misses some. The table lists 55,000 to 70,000 clones, roughly 86% of them singletons, with approximately 6.9% in the top ten. This clone has only one observation. This rearrangement joins TRBV5-4 to TRBJ1-6; TRBD1 is a possible D gene (5 bases). Sequences were obtained from peripheral blood. This clonotype was obtained from a man in his sixties with active or convalescent COVID-19. The CDR3 region has the DNA TGTGCCAGCAGCTTGGCGGACCGGGGGATTTCACCCCTCCACTTT. Amino acid sequence: CASSLADRGISPLHF.